This T cell receptor (beta chain) was retrieved from a study of blood T cell repertoires in COVID-19. With regard to this clone: At one end the junction does not follow the germline gene, possibly because of a read error.

Sequencing used immunoSEQ multiplex PCR; TCRdb keeps in-frame clones, though not all of them. Of roughly 41,000 clones in the sample, 70% to 90% are singletons; the top ten hold around 14%. The CDR3 contains 16 residues. CDR1 is MNHEY and CDR2 is SVGAGI in the germline V gene. The sequence was obtained from a human donor in a cohort sampled during active COVID-19. The donor label of this sample is uncertain. Sequencing input: peripheral blood. The rearrangement joins TRBV6-5 to TRBJ1-1; 8 bases agree with TRBD1. The CDR3 here is CASSYFTGGRNAEAFF. The CDR3 nucleotides are TGTGCCAGCAGTTATTTTACAGGGGGTCGGAACGCTGAAGCTTTCTTT.